This TCR beta chain was observed in a study of regulatory T cells in long-lasting Graves disease (dated by TCRdb to the early 2020s). Context from the whole study: In the newly diagnosed Graves' disease group, patients had been taking antithyroid drugs for less than 3 months. Patients with persistent Graves' disease were compared with patients with newly diagnosed Graves' disease using TCR sequencing and RNA sequencing of peripheral blood. The study took place in China and was registered as a clinical trial. A total of roughly 35 samples underwent TCR sequencing: some 13 from persistent and around 20 from newly diagnosed Graves' disease patients. Results and caveats for the whole study, not just this receptor: Lower TCR Shannon entropy and fewer highly expanded clones were observed in persistent Graves' disease patients than in newly diagnosed patients, which suggested clonal expansion. The authors noted that the small sample size was a limitation that may lower accuracy. Preferential use of TRBV28, TRBJ1-2 and TRBJ2-5 was observed in persistent disease, whereas TRBV20-1 and TRBJ2-1 were favored in newly diagnosed disease. Sequencing and analysis were limited to the TCR beta chain. A larger number of public clonotypes was shared among persistent patients (about 2,700) than among newly diagnosed patients (approximately 1,000). Because the primary lesion, thyroid tissue, could not be accessed, the study looked at peripheral blood alone.

The time point label corresponds to: newly diagnosed GD, antithyroid drugs for less than 3 months. For both TCR sequencing and RNA sequencing, RNA was extracted from PBMCs using TRIzol. The diagnosis of Graves' disease followed American Thyroid Association guidelines. The patients came from an endocrinology department in Xi'an, China. Each patient gave 7 to 9.5 milliliters of peripheral blood, collected in an EDTA anticoagulant tube. Ficoll Paque Plus density gradient separation was used to isolate PBMCs, and no additional T cell sorting was done. An Agilent 2100 Bioanalyzer and agarose gel were used to assess RNA quality, and a NanoDrop 2000 was used to measure RNA concentration. In the germline V gene, CDR1 corresponds to SNHLY and CDR2 to FYNNEI. The CDR3, cysteine through phenylalanine, is 17 amino acids long. Solely the CDR3 DNA is kept, with 51 bases framed from the first base. V is pared back by 2 bases and J by 6 bases, with 20 bases lying between the germline termini.

This clonotype was recorded at least ten times. It has no known antigen specificity. Base qualities are not provided; no much larger clone lies one nucleotide away. The library was built by means of multiplex PCR. TCRdb names Illumina HiSeq 4000 as the instrument used. TCR beta libraries were built with iRepertoire HTBI primers and Arm-PCR amplification of CDR3 regions. PCR products were gel purified before sequencing. Per the authors' processing: Gene usage analysis of CDR3 amino acid clonotypes used the 60 to 75 TRBV and 14 TRBJ segments found across samples. COPE and FqMerger were used to merge the filtered high-quality paired reads into contigs. BLAST was used to align contigs to IMGT TRBV, TRBD and TRBJ reference genes, and CDR3 was defined according to IMGT. Any clonotype with a frequency above 0.1% was classified as a highly expanded clone. Repertoire diversity was measured by Shannon entropy, and V-J evenness by the Gini coefficient. Clonotypes shared by more than one individual were considered public. TCRdb handled the public reads itself, with Q25 trimming in fastp and clone calling in MiXCR, and kept productive beta chains. Every CDR3 protein is listed once, alongside the most common genes and DNA of its rows. Here the V and J calls rest on TCRdb's processing, not on the authors' analysis. This sample has 200,000 to 250,000 distinct CDR3 sequences in its table, and roughly 18% of those were observed once. Around 11% of the sample goes to the ten largest clones.

The same data also went into a second study, on T cells in Graves' hyperthyroidism and ophthalmopathy. As the second study states: Graves' hyperthyroidism was defined as stable when no progression to ophthalmopathy occurred over 18 months of follow-up. Hyperthyroidism patients were newly diagnosed, had a disease duration of under 2 months, and were aged 18 to 65 years. Exclusion was applied to patients with uncontrolled infections, other autoimmune diseases, pregnancy or lactation. Diagnoses were established on the basis of clinical symptoms, serum thyroxine and TRAb, thyroid ultrasound, and orbital computed tomography. For the first round of RT-PCR on the TCR CDR3, the HTBI primer set was used together with the Qiagen OneStep RT-PCR kit. Blood samples also contained most of the expanded thyroid clonotypes (frequency above 0.001), which suggests that blood repertoires may reflect thyroid immune responses. Ophthalmopathy was separated from stable hyperthyroidism by a 13 V-J signature model, with 87.88% sensitivity and 81% to 82% specificity obtained in cross-validation and 80%/75% obtained in testing. In validation, the model predicted progression to ophthalmopathy a median of 6.5 months before onset, with approximately 71% sensitivity and just under 75% specificity. To identify TCR V-J signatures that set the groups apart, the researchers used a discovery cohort of about a hundred patients, made up of around 40 with Graves' ophthalmopathy and 55 to 65 with stable Graves' hyperthyroidism. Prospective prediction of ophthalmopathy was tested in an independent validation cohort consisting of some 18 hyperthyroidism patients and some 17 patients who later progressed to ophthalmopathy. The roughly 91 discovery patients were randomly divided into training and test sets at a 7:3 ratio. In addition, the study compared T-cell repertoires in thyroid tissue and in blood from a handful of Graves' hyperthyroidism patients. After sampling, hyperthyroidism patients received methimazole starting at 30 mg daily, and ophthalmopathy patients received high-dose intravenous methylprednisolone. Libraries were constructed in a second round of multiplex PCR, after which size selection and purification were carried out. Paired-end sequencing of the libraries was performed with 100 bp reads on an Illumina HiSeq2000. SOAPnuke was used to process the raw data, with reads discarded if the reads contained adapters or uncalled bases, had a mean Phred below 15, or lacked an exact constant-primer or identifier match. COPE v1.2.5 was used to merge high-quality paired reads, and clonotypes were defined as unique nucleotide sequences. MiTCR v1.1 was used to align the clonotypes against IMGT TRBV, TRBD and TRBJ reference segments. The analysis was restricted to V-J combinations with a frequency above 0.0001, which together covered around 99% of the repertoires. A TCS score was defined as the ratio of F50 (clonal expansion) to E x V (chaos), with BLOSUM62-based TCRdist applied between CDR3 peptides within each V-J. Welch's t-statistics and random forest reduced roughly 500 V-J features to 13, which were used in a naive Bayes classifier (R e1071). No statistical method was used to set the sample size in advance, and investigators knew the group allocation. According to the paper, TCR Vbeta CDR3 sequencing was carried out on 120 to 150 peripheral blood samples, which came from 40 to 45 ophthalmopathy, around 75 hyperthyroidism and 17 progressor patients.

Sample: peripheral blood mononuclear cells (PBMCs), taken at new diagnosis, from a patient treated with antithyroid drugs. The receptor was derived from a woman aged 25 to 45 with Graves disease. Donor details come from another sample of the same person, matched by shared clones. The chain is encoded by TRBV2 joined to TRBJ1-5; the D gene is possibly TRBD1, with 5 bases matching. The base sequence is TGTGCCAGCAGTGAACACTTCAGGGTTTCCGAGGGTCAGCCCCAGCATTTT. It translates to CASSEHFRVSEGQPQHF.